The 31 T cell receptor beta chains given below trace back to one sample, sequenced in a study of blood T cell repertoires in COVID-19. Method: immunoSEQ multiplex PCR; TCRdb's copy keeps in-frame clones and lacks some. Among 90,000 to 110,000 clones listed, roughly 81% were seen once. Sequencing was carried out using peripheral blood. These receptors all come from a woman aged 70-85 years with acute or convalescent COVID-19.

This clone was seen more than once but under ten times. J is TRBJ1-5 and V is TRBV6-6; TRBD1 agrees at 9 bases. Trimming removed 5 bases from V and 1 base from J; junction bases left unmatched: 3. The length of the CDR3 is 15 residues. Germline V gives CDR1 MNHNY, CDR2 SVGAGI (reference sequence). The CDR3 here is CASSPGTGSNQPQHF. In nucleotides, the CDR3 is TGTGCCAGCAGTCCTGGGACAGGGAGCAATCAGCCCCAGCATTTT.

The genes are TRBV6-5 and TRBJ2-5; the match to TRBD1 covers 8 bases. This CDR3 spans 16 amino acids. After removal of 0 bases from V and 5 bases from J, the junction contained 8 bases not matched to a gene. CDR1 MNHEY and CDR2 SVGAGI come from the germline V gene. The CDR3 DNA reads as TGTGCCAGCAGTTACTCGGGGCAGGGGGCAATGGAGACCCAGTACTTC. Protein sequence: CASSYSGQGAMETQYF.

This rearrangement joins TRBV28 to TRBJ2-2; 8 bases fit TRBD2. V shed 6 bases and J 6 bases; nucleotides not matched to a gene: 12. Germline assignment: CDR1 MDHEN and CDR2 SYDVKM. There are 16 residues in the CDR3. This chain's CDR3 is CASSRGGFQSSGELFF. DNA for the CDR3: TGTGCCAGCAGCCGGGGGGGGTTCCAGAGCTCCGGGGAGCTGTTTTTT.

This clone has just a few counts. The CDR3 DNA reads as TGTGCCAGTAGCAGGGGTGAGAAACTGTTTTTT. This sequence encodes CASSRGEKLFF. The chain recombines TRBV19 with TRBJ1-4; D is possibly TRBD1 (6 bases). There are 11 residues in the CDR3. Germline CDR1 LNHDA, CDR2 SQIVND (reference sequence). Deletions cut 6 bases from V and 11 bases from J, with 10 bases between.

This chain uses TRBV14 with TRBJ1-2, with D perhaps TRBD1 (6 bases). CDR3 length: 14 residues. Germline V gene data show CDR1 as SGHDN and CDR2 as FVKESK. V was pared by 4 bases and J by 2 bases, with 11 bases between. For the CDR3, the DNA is TGTGCCAGCAGCCGCTCTACAGGGAACTATGGCTACACCTTC. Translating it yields CASSRSTGNYGYTF.

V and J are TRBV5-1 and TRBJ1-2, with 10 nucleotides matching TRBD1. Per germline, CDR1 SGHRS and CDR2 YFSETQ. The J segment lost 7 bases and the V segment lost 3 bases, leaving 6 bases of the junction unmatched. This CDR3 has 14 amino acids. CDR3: CASSSGQGKSGYTF. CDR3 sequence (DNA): TGCGCCAGCAGCTCGGGACAGGGGAAGAGTGGCTACACCTTC.

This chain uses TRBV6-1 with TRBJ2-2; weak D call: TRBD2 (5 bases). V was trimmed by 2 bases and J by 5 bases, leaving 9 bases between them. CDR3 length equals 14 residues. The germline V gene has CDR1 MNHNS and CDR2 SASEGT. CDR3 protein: CASSEIGGTGELFF. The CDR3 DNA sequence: TGTGCCAGCAGTGAAATAGGAGGTACCGGGGAGCTGTTTTTT.

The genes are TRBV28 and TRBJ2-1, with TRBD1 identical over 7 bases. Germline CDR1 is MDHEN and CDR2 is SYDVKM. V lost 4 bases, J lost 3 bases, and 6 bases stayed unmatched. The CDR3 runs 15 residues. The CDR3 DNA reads TGTGCCAGCAGTTCTGGACAGGCATACTACAATGAGCAGTTCTTC. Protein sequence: CASSSGQAYYNEQFF.

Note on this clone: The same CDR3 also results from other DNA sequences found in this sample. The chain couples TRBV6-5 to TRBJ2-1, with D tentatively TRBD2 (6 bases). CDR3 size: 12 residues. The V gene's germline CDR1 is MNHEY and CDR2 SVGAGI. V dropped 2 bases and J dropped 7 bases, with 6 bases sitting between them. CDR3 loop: CASSYGGNEQFF. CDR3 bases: TGTGCCAGCAGTTACGGGGGGAATGAGCAGTTCTTC.

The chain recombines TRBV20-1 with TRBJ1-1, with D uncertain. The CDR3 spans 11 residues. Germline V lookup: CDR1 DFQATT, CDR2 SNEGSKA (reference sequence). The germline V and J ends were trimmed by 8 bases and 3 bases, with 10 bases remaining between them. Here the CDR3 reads CSSTDYTEAFF. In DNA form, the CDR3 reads TGCAGTTCCACTGACTACACTGAAGCTTTCTTT.

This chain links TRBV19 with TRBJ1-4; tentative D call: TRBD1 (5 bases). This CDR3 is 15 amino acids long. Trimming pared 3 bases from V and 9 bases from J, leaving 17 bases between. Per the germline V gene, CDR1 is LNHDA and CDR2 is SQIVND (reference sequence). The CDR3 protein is CASSISGAFEKKLFF. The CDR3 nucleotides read TGTGCCAGTAGTATTAGCGGGGCATTCGAGAAAAAACTGTTTTTT.

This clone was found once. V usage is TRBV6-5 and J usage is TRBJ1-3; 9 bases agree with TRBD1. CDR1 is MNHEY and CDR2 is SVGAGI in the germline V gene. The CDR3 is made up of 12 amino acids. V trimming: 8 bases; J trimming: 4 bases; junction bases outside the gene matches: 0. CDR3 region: CASGTGGNTIYF. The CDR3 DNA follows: TGTGCCAGCGGGACAGGGGGAAACACCATATATTTT.

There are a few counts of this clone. The CDR3 loop is CASNRQGRDSNQPQHF. CDR3 nucleotide sequence: TGCGCCAGCAACAGACAGGGTCGCGATAGCAATCAGCCCCAGCATTTT. The chain recombines TRBV10-1 with TRBJ1-5; TRBD1 matches 7 bases. Per germline, CDR1 WNHNN and CDR2 SYGVQD (reference sequence). Trimming at V came to 7 bases and at J to 0 bases, leaving 9 bases not matched to a gene. The CDR3 spans 16 residues.

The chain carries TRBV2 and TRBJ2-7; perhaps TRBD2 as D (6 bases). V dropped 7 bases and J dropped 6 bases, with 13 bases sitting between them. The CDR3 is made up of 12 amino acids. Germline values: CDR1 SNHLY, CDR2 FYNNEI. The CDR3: CASKPGAIEQYF. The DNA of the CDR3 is TGTGCCAGCAAGCCGGGAGCTATCGAGCAGTACTTC.

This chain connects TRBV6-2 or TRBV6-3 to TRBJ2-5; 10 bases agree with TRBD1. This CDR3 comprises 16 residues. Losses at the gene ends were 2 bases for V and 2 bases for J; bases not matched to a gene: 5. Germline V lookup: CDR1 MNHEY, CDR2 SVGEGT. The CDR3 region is CASSYSRDRGQETQYF. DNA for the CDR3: TGTGCCAGCAGTTACAGTCGGGACAGGGGACAAGAGACCCAGTACTTC.

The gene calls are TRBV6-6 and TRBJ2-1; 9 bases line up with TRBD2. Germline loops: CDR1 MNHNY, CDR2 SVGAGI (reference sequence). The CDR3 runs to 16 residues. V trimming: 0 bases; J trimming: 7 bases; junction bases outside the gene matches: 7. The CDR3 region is CASSYSTSGGLNEQFF. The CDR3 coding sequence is TGTGCCAGCAGTTACTCGACTAGCGGAGGTTTAAATGAGCAGTTCTTC.

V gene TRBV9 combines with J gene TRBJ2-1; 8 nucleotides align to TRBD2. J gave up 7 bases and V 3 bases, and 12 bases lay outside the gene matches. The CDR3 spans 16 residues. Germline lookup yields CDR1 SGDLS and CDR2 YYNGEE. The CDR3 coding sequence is TGTGCCAGCAGCGGCCCCCTAGCGGGCTTGGGGAATGAGCAGTTCTTC. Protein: CASSGPLAGLGNEQFF.

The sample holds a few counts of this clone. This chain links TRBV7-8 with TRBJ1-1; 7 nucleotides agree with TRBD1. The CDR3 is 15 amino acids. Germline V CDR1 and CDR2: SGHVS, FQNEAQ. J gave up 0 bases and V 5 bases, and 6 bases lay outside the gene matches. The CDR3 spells CASSKQGLMNTEAFF. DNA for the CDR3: TGTGCCAGCAGCAAACAGGGGCTCATGAACACTGAAGCTTTCTTT.

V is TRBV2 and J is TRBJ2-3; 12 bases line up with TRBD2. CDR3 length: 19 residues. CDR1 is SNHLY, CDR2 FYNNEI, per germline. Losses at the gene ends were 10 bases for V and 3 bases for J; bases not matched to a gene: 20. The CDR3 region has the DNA TGTGCCAACCCCGGACTAGCGGGAAAGTCTGCCAGTAGGACAGATACGCAGTATTTT. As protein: CANPGLAGKSASRTDTQYF.

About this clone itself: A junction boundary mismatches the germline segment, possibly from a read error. The CDR3, as DNA: TGCAGCGTTGTAGGTACTACCCGGGACAGGAGCGCCGAGGGATTC. It is translated as CSVVGTTRDRSAEGF. V and J are TRBV29-1 and TRBJ1-2; TRBD1 matches at 8 bases. Germline assignment: CDR1 SQVTM and CDR2 ANQGSEA. The CDR3 extends over 15 amino acids.

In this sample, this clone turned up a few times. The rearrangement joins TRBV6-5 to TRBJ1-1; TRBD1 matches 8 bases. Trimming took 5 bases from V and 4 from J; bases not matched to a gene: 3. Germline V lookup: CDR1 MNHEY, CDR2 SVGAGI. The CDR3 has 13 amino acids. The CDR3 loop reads CASSIGQGTEAFF. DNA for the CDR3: TGTGCCAGCAGTATCGGACAGGGCACTGAAGCTTTCTTT.

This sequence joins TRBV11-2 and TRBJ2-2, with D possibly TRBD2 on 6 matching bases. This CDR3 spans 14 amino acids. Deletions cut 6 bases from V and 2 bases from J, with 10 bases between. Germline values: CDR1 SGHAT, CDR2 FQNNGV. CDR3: CASRWDSNTGELFF. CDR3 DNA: TGTGCCAGCAGATGGGACTCTAACACCGGGGAGCTGTTTTTT.

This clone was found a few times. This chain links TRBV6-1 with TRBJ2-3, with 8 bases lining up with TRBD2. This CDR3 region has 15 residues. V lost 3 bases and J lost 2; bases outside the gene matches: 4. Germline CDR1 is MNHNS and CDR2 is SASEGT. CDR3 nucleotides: TGTGCCAGCAGTGAGGCGGGGGGTCACACAGATACGCAGTATTTT. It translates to CASSEAGGHTDTQYF.

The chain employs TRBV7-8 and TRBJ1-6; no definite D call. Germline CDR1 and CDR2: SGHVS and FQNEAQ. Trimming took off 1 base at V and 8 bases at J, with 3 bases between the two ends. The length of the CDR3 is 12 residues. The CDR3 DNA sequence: TGTGCCAGCAGCTTAGTCGATTCACCCCTCCACTTT. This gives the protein CASSLVDSPLHF.

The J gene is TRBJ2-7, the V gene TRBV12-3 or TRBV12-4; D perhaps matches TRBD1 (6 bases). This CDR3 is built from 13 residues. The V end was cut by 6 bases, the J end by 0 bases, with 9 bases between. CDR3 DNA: TGTGCCAGCAGCCCGGACAGCTCCTACGAGCAGTACTTC. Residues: CASSPDSSYEQYF.

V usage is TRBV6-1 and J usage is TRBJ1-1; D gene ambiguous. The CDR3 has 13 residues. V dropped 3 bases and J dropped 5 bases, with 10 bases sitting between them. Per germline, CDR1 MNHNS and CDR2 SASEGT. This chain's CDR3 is CASSEAEETEAFF. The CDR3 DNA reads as TGTGCCAGCAGTGAGGCTGAGGAGACTGAAGCTTTCTTT.

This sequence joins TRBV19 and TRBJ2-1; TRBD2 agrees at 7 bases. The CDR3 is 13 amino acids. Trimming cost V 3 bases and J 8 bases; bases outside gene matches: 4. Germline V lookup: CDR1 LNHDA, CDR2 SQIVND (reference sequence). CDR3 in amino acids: CASSISSGDEQFF. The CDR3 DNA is TGTGCCAGTAGTATTTCAAGCGGGGATGAGCAGTTCTTC.

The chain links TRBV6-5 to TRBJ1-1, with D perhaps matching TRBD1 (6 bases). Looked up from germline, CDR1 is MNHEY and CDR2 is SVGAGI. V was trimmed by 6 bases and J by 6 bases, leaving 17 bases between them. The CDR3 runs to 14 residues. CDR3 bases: TGTGCCAGCAGGGACACGCTTAACAGGGCTGAAGCTTTCTTT. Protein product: CASRDTLNRAEAFF.

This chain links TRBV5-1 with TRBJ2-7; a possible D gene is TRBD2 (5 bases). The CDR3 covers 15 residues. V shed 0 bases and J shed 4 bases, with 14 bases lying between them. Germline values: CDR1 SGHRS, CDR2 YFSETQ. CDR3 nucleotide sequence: TGCGCCAGCAGCTTGGGCGGCTCCGAGGGATACGAGCAGTACTTC. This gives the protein CASSLGGSEGYEQYF.

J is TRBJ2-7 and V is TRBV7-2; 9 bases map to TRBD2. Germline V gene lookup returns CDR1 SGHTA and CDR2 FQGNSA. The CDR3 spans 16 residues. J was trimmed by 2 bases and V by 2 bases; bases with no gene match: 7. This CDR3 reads CASSLTGTSNAYEQYF. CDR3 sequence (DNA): TGTGCCAGCAGCTTAACCGGGACTAGCAATGCCTACGAGCAGTACTTC.

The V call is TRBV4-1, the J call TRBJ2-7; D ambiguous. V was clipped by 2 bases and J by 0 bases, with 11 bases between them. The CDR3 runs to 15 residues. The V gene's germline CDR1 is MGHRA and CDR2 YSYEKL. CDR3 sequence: CASSQSDQSSYEQYF. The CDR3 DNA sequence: TGCGCCAGCAGCCAAAGCGACCAAAGCTCCTACGAGCAGTACTTC.